Listed below are T cell receptor beta chains from one sample, sequenced in a study of blood T cell repertoires in COVID-19. Generated by immunoSEQ multiplex PCR, the TCRdb table keeps only in-frame clones and is missing some. The data hold some 260,000 clones, with around 90% observed a single time. What was sequenced was peripheral blood. These receptor sequences come from a man aged 18 to 35 with active or convalescent COVID-19. CDR3s leave out the opening cysteine and the closing phenylalanine or tryptophan. D genes are given only for firm matches. Where a row states a size, it is once, few, many or the class of an expanded clone; other rows omit it.

NA	NA	TRBV6-4	TRBJ2-2	ASSETIAFPGELF
NA	once	TRBV6-4	TRBJ1-1	ASSFYINTEAF
TRBD1	NA	TRBV28	TRBJ1-5	ASSPPRQGNQPQH
TRBD1	NA	TRBV6-5	TRBJ2-7	ATRPGTGVHYEQY
TRBD1	NA	TRBV28	TRBJ2-7	ASSFQGANYEQY
NA	NA	TRBV4-1	TRBJ2-6	ASSISQGGPSSGANVLT
NA	NA	TRBV6-6	TRBJ1-3	ASTSPGLQAGNTIY
NA	NA	TRBV18	TRBJ1-2	ASSPDRPPGYGYT
TRBD1	NA	TRBV19	TRBJ1-3	ASSVRRDRSASGNTIY
TRBD2	NA	TRBV5-8	TRBJ2-3	ASSLDLAGGRNTDTQY
NA	once	TRBV5-4	TRBJ2-1	ASSLTGGVNEQF
NA	NA	TRBV28	TRBJ2-7	ASNSHYEQY
NA	NA	TRBV28	TRBJ2-7	ASSGGGGYFYEQY
NA	NA	TRBV2	TRBJ1-1	ASSEEVSGTEAF
NA	once	TRBV9	TRBJ2-5	ASSVGSLETQY
TRBD1	NA	TRBV19	TRBJ1-5	ASRTTGGQYSNQPQH
NA	NA	TRBV12-3/TRBV12-4	TRBJ1-3	ASSSYRGNTIY
NA	NA	TRBV29-1	TRBJ1-3	STRTEGNTIY
TRBD1	NA	TRBV28	TRBJ1-1	ASSSPTGLNTEAF
NA	NA	TRBV13	TRBJ2-7	ASSPGDGPGNEQY
TRBD2	NA	TRBV14	TRBJ2-1	ASSQSGNLQF
NA	NA	TRBV2	TRBJ2-2	ATTRDSGPGELF
NA	NA	TRBV4-3	TRBJ2-7	ASSLDSGEQY
NA	NA	TRBV27	TRBJ2-1	ASSLSANEQF
TRBD2	NA	TRBV6-1	TRBJ2-5	ASSFSGSQGETQY
NA	NA	TRBV7-9	TRBJ1-1	ASSPDTNTEAF
TRBD1	NA	TRBV18	TRBJ1-5	ASSPPGTGGQPQH
TRBD1	NA	TRBV7-9	TRBJ1-1	ASSLNDRDEAF
TRBD2	few	TRBV7-6	TRBJ2-5	ASSLGASGSPSETQY
TRBD1	NA	TRBV7-2	TRBJ1-2	ASSLWSGGGGYT
TRBD1	NA	TRBV19	TRBJ1-1	AGHRGRSSEAF
NA	once	TRBV6-6	TRBJ1-6	ASSPTTGPYSYNSPLH
NA	NA	TRBV14	TRBJ1-1	ASSQRVGGWSTEAF
TRBD1	once	TRBV28	TRBJ1-1	ASTEGALNTEAF